This is a list of T cell receptor beta chains from one sample in a study of cytomegalovirus exposure and HLA in healthy donors. Assay: immunoSEQ multiplex PCR; the TCRdb copy retains only in-frame clones and omits some. This table has 100,000 to 150,000 clones, roughly 80% appearing once. The sequencing input was PBMCs. Every receptor here comes from a man aged 25-45 years in good health and CMV-seronegative. The CDR3 runs from the conserved cysteine through the conserved F or W. A D gene is named only where the DNA matches it firmly. The size of a clone is reported for some rows only, either as once, few or many, or as a class for expanded clones.

TRBV19	TRBD1	NA	TRBJ1-2	TGTGCCAGAACAGACAGGGTAAGTGGCTACACCTTC	CARTDRVSGYTF
TRBV6-1	NA	NA	TRBJ1-4	TGTGCCAGCAGGGGCCTGCAGGAAAAACTGTTTTTT	CASRGLQEKLFF
TRBV6-5	NA	NA	TRBJ1-2	TGTGCCAGCAGTGAGAGAGGCTATGGCTACACCTTC	CASSERGYGYTF
TRBV9	NA	NA	TRBJ2-3	TGTGCCAGTGGGGCCGGGAGTACAGATACGCAGTATTTT	CASGAGSTDTQYF
TRBV27	TRBD1	NA	TRBJ1-1	TGTGCCAGCAGTTTATTCCAAGGGGCAGGGGGGATGAACACTGAAGCTTTCTTT	CASSLFQGAGGMNTEAFF
TRBV28	TRBD2	NA	TRBJ2-1	TGTGCCAGCAGTTCACCCGGGACTAGGAGACCCTACAATGAGCAGTTCTTC	CASSSPGTRRPYNEQFF
TRBV5-6	NA	NA	TRBJ2-5	TGTGCCAGCAGCTTGATAGTAGTAAGGGGCGGAGAGACCCAGTACTTC	CASSLIVVRGGETQYF
TRBV7-2	NA	NA	TRBJ1-2	TGTGCCAGCAGCTTAGCGGGGGGGAAGGACTATGGCTACACCTTC	CASSLAGGKDYGYTF
TRBV30	NA	NA	TRBJ1-2	TGTGCCTGGAGTCCGTGGGGGGATGGATATGGCTACACCTTC	CAWSPWGDGYGYTF
TRBV19	TRBD1	few	TRBJ1-5	TGTGCCAGTAGTACCCGACAGGGTGGACAGCCCCAGCATTTT	CASSTRQGGQPQHF
TRBV27	NA	NA	TRBJ1-2	TGTGCCAGCAGGATATTGACTGGACAGTTTAACTATGGCTACACCTTC	CASRILTGQFNYGYTF
TRBV4-3	TRBD1	NA	TRBJ2-7	TGCGCCAGCAGCCGCGCCCTAGACAGGGGAAGCGGCGAGCAGTACTTC	CASSRALDRGSGEQYF
TRBV5-1	TRBD2	NA	TRBJ2-7	TGCGCCAGCAGCTTGGGCTACTATACGGAGCGGGAGTGCGAGCAGTACTTC	CASSLGYYTERECEQYF
TRBV7-2	TRBD1	NA	TRBJ1-2	TGTGCCAGCAGGTCCACAGGGGAGAGGGGCTACACCTTC	CASRSTGERGYTF
TRBV6-5	NA	once	TRBJ2-2	TGTGCCAGCAAATCTGGAGGGGCGGACACCGGGGAGCTGTTTTTT	CASKSGGADTGELFF